A single TCR beta chain is shown here with its context. These data belong to a study of blood T cell repertoires in COVID-19. Study-wide background: Some COVID-19 samples were acute and others convalescent; all came from the United States, Italy and Spain.

In the original processing: The authors estimated nucleated cell counts from reference gene primer amplification. Clones were sequenced by immunoSEQ multiplex PCR, and TCRdb holds only the in-frame ones, with some missing. V and J calls and clone size are as listed in that table; D and trimming were resolved from the DNA. Of 250,000 or so clones in the sample, about nine tenths were seen once. The CDR3 covers 19 residues. Germline V lookup: CDR1 SEHNR, CDR2 FQNEAQ (reference sequence). Trimming shortened V by 4 bases and J by 0 bases, and 22 bases separated the two germline ends. The TCR was taken from a man aged 60 to 69 with acute or convalescent COVID-19. Material for sequencing was peripheral blood. The rearrangement joins TRBV7-9 to TRBJ1-5, with D tentatively TRBD1 (5 bases). The CDR3 loop is CASSSRQPDPSYSNQPQHF. CDR3 sequence (DNA): TGTGCCAGCAGCTCACGACAGCCCGATCCCTCTTATAGCAATCAGCCCCAGCATTTT.